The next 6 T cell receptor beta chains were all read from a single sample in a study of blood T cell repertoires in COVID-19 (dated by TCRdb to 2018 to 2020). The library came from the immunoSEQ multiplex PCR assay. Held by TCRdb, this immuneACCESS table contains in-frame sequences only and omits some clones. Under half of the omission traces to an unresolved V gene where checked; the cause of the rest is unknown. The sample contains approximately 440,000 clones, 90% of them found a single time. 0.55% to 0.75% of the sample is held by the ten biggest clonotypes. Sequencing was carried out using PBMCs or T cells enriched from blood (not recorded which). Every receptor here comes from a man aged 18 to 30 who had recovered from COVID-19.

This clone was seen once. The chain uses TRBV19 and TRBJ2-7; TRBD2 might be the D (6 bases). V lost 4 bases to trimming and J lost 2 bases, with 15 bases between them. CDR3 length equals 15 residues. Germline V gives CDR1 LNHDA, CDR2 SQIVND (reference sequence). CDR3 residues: CASSTPGLTPYEQYF. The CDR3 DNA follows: TGTGCCAGTAGTACCCCGGGACTTACCCCCTACGAGCAGTACTTC. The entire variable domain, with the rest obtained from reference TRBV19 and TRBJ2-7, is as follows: DGGITQSPKYLFRKEGQNVTLSCEQNLNHDAMYWYRQDPGQGLRLIYYSQIVNDFQKGDIAEGYSVSREKKESFPLTVTSAQKNPTAFYLCASSTPGLTPYEQYFGPGTRLTVT.

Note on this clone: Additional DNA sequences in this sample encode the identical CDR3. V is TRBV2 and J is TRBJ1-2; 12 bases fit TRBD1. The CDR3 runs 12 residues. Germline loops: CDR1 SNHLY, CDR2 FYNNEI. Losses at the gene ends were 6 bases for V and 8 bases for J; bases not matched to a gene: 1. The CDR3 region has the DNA TGTGCCAGCAGGGGGACAGGGGGCGGCTACACCTTC. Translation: CASRGTGGGYTF.

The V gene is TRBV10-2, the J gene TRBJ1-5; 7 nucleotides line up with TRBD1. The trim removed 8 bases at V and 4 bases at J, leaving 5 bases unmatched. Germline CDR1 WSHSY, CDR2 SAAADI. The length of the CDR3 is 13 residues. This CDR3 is CASLDRLNQPQHF. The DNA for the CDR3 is TGCGCCAGCCTGGACAGGTTAAATCAGCCCCAGCATTTT.

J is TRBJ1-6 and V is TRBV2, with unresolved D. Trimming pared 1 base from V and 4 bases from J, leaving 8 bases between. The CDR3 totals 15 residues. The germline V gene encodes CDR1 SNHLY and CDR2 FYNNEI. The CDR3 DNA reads TGTGCCAGCAGTGAAGACTCAAAATATAATTCACCCCTCCACTTT. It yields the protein CASSEDSKYNSPLHF.

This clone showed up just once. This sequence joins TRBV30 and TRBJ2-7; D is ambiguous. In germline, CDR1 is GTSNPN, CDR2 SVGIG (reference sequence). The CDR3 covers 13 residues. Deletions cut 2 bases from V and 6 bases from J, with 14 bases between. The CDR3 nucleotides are TGTGCCTGGAGTTGGGTAGGAAGAGGCGAGCAGTACTTC. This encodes CAWSWVGRGEQYF.

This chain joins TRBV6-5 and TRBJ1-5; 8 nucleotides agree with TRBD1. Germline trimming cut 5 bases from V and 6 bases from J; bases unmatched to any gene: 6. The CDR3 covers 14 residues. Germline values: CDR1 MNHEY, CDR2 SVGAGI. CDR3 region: CASSPTGGAQPQHF. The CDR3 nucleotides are TGTGCCAGCAGTCCCACAGGGGGTGCTCAGCCCCAGCATTTT.